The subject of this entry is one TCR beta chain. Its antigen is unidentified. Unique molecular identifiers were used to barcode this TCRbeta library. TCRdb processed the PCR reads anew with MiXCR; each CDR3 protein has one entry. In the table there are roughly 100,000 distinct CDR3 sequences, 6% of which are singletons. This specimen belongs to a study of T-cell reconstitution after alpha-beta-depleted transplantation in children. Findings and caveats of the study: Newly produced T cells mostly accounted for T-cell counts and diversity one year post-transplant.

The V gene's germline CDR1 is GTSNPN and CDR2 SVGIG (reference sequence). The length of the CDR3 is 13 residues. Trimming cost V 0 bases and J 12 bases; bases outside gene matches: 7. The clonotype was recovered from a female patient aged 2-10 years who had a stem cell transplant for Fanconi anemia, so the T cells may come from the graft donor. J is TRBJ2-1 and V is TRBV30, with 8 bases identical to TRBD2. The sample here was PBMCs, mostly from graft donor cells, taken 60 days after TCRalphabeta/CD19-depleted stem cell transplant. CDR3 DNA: TGTGCCTGGAGTGTACGGGCGGGACTAGTGCAGTTCTTC. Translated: CAWSVRAGLVQFF.